These 28 T cell receptor beta chains were all obtained from the same sample, sequenced in a study of T cell changes during pregnancy in multiple sclerosis. Sequencing was performed with immunoSEQ multiplex PCR; in TCRdb, only in-frame clones are kept and a portion is missing. The table lists fewer than 90,000 clones, approximately 93% of them singletons. Sequenced here: peripheral blood, sampled after pregnancy. These receptor sequences come from a female donor in good health, enrolled as a control in a pregnancy study.

The chain employs TRBV2 and TRBJ2-2; 8 nucleotides match TRBD2. After removal of 7 bases from V and 5 bases from J, the junction contained 6 bases not matched to a gene. CDR3 length: 14 amino acids. The germline CDR1 and CDR2 sequences are SNHLY and FYNNEI. The CDR3 reads CASTYLAGTGELFF. The CDR3, as DNA: TGTGCCAGCACCTACTTAGCGGGGACCGGGGAGCTGTTTTTT. Filled out from reference TRBV2 and TRBJ2-2, the complete variable domain reads EPEVTQTPSHQVTQMGQEVILRCVPISNHLYFYWYRQILGQKVEFLVSFYNNEISEKSEIFDDQFSVERPDGSNFTLKIRSTKLEDSAMYFCASTYLAGTGELFFGEGSRLTVL.

The rearrangement joins TRBV27 to TRBJ2-7, with TRBD1 as a possible D gene (5 bases). V dropped 3 bases and J dropped 2 bases, with 8 bases sitting between them. Per germline, CDR1 MNHEY and CDR2 SMNVEV (reference sequence). This CDR3 comprises 13 residues. This CDR3 is CASSFHRTYEQYF. CDR3 sequence (DNA): TGTGCCAGCAGTTTTCACAGGACCTACGAGCAGTACTTC.

As to this clone: Other DNA sequences in the same sample also yield this CDR3. This chain links TRBV27 with TRBJ2-7; D is possibly TRBD1 (6 bases). This CDR3 region has 12 residues. CDR1 and CDR2 from the germline V gene are MNHEY and SMNVEV (reference sequence). V was clipped by 6 bases and J by 1 base, with 7 bases between them. As DNA, the CDR3 is TGTGCCAGCAGGGACAGATCCTACGAGCAGTACTTC. It translates to CASRDRSYEQYF.

CDR3 region: CASSQAAGRETQYF. CDR3 DNA sequence: TGCGCCAGCAGCCAAGCGGCGGGGCGGGAGACCCAGTACTTC. The chain employs TRBV4-1 and TRBJ2-5, with a weak D call TRBD2 (6 bases). Germline CDR1 is MGHRA and CDR2 is YSYEKL. The ends were cut back, 1 base at V and 5 bases at J, with 11 bases in the middle. The CDR3 is 14 residues long.

The chain uses TRBV5-4 and TRBJ1-2; a possible D gene is TRBD1 (6 bases). The ends were cut back, 2 bases at V and 5 bases at J, with 10 bases in the middle. The CDR3 spans 13 residues. From germline, CDR1 is SGHNT and CDR2 YYREEE (reference sequence). The CDR3 nucleotides are TGTGCCAGCAGCTTTAACAGGGAATATGGCTACACCTTC. It encodes CASSFNREYGYTF. The full variable domain, its missing parts supplied by reference TRBV5-4 and TRBJ1-2, is ETGVTQSPTHLIKTRGQQVTLRCSSQSGHNTVSWYQQALGQGPQFIFQYYREEENGRGNFPPRFSGLQFPNYSSELNVNALELDDSALYLCASSFNREYGYTFGSGTRLTVV.

This chain connects TRBV2 to TRBJ2-7, with TRBD2 identical over 9 bases. This CDR3 is built from 12 residues. Germline CDR1 reads SNHLY; CDR2 reads FYNNEI. Losses at the gene ends were 7 bases for V and 6 bases for J; bases not matched to a gene: 4. The CDR3 reads CASTSGAAEQYF. CDR3 nucleotide sequence: TGTGCCAGCACTAGCGGGGCGGCCGAGCAGTACTTC.

As DNA, the CDR3 is TGTGCCAGCAGCTTCCGTGGGGGCGGCTATGGCTACACCTTC. This translates into CASSFRGGGYGYTF. The V and J genes are TRBV13 and TRBJ1-2; D may be TRBD1 (6 bases). V was cut by 3 bases and J by 4 bases, with 12 bases left in between. The CDR3 spans 14 residues. Germline CDR1 and CDR2: PRHDT and FYEKMQ (reference sequence).

This clone has only a few counts. This chain links TRBV6-1 with TRBJ1-1, with unresolved D. Trimming took 8 bases from V and 3 from J, leaving 13 bases between them. This CDR3 is 13 amino acids long. Germline CDR1 is MNHNS and CDR2 is SASEGT. For the CDR3, the DNA is TGTGCCAGCGGGGAAGACGGGTACACTGAAGCTTTCTTT. Protein sequence: CASGEDGYTEAFF.

This sequence joins TRBV2 and TRBJ2-2; 9 positions agree with TRBD2. Germline values: CDR1 SNHLY, CDR2 FYNNEI. J was trimmed by 6 bases and V by 10 bases; bases with no gene match: 18. This CDR3 is 17 amino acids long. The DNA of the CDR3 is TGTGCCACAGCGGAGGGCGGGAGGGCCCCGGCGTCCGGGGAGCTGTTTTTT. This encodes CATAEGGRAPASGELFF.

J is TRBJ2-7 and V is TRBV6-6, with D maybe TRBD1 (6 bases). Germline CDR1 reads MNHNY; CDR2 reads SVGAGI (reference sequence). The V end was cut by 6 bases, the J end by 5 bases, with 14 bases between. The CDR3 is 13 residues long. The CDR3 nucleotides are TGTGCCAGCAGCCCGGTTGGGGGCCACGAGCAGTACTTC. It codes for CASSPVGGHEQYF.

This sequence joins TRBV4-2 and TRBJ1-2; maybe TRBD1 (5 bases). CDR3 length: 14 residues. The V and J ends lost 2 bases and 5 bases respectively, with 12 bases between them. Per germline, CDR1 LGHNA and CDR2 YNFKEQ. CDR3: CASSQKGFWYGYTF. The CDR3, as DNA: TGTGCCAGCAGCCAAAAGGGGTTTTGGTATGGCTACACCTTC.

The chain recombines TRBV5-1 with TRBJ2-7; TRBD1 matches at 10 bases. Germline loops: CDR1 SGHRS, CDR2 YFSETQ. Unmatched junction bases numbered 8, after V lost 4 bases and J lost 4 bases. The CDR3 is 15 residues long. CDR3 region: CASSPGGTGAYEQYF. CDR3 in DNA: TGCGCCAGCAGCCCTGGGGGGACAGGGGCTTACGAGCAGTACTTC.

The chain has TRBV2 and TRBJ2-4; the D gene is possibly TRBD2 (6 bases). With 4 bases removed from V and 8 bases from J, the gap between germline ends came to 12 bases. In germline, CDR1 is SNHLY, CDR2 FYNNEI. The CDR3 length is 13 residues. In DNA, the CDR3 is TGTGCCAGCAGTGGCCAATGGGGGGACATTCAGTACTTC. It specifies CASSGQWGDIQYF.

This clone was counted only a few times. The gene calls are TRBV19 and TRBJ1-1; D remains ambiguous. V dropped 2 bases and J dropped 3 bases, with 7 bases sitting between them. Germline V gives CDR1 LNHDA, CDR2 SQIVND (reference sequence). The CDR3 consists of 13 residues. This CDR3 reads CASSIWHDTEAFF. CDR3 coding DNA: TGTGCCAGTAGTATATGGCATGACACTGAAGCTTTCTTT. The complete variable domain, with remaining parts taken from reference TRBV19 and TRBJ1-1, reads DGGITQSPKYLFRKEGQNVTLSCEQNLNHDAMYWYRQDPGQGLRLIYYSQIVNDFQKGDIAEGYSVSREKKESFPLTVTSAQKNPTAFYLCASSIWHDTEAFFGQGTRLTVV.

V and J are TRBV29-1 and TRBJ1-2; D is possibly TRBD1 (6 bases). CDR1 and CDR2 (germline): SQVTM, ANQGSEA. V was trimmed by 6 bases and J by 7 bases, leaving 21 bases between them. The CDR3 is 14 residues long. The chain's CDR3 is CSVDPTGSTGGYTF. CDR3 sequence (DNA): TGCAGCGTAGACCCGACAGGCTCCACGGGTGGCTACACCTTC.

This chain connects TRBV4-1 to TRBJ2-7, with no clear D. The CDR3 has 16 amino acids. Looked up from germline, CDR1 is MGHRA and CDR2 is YSYEKL. V lost 0 bases and J 1 base, leaving 13 bases between the germline ends. CDR3 bases: TGCGCCAGCAGCCAAGATGTGGCGGTAGTTTCCTACGAGCAGTACTTC. Protein product: CASSQDVAVVSYEQYF.

The chain employs TRBV28 and TRBJ2-7, with D possibly being TRBD1 (6 bases). CDR3 size: 15 residues. V was pared by 7 bases and J by 1 base, with 17 bases between. Germline V CDR1 and CDR2: MDHEN, SYDVKM. The CDR3 spells CASTPGTLLSYEQYF. The CDR3, as DNA: TGTGCCAGCACCCCCGGGACATTACTTTCCTACGAGCAGTACTTC.

V is TRBV19 and J is TRBJ2-1, with a possible D match to TRBD1 (6 bases). Per the germline V gene, CDR1 is LNHDA and CDR2 is SQIVND (reference sequence). The CDR3 loop spans 17 amino acids. Trimming left V 5 bases short and J 5 bases short, with 22 bases between. The CDR3: CASSPFTGIRRDNEQFF. For the CDR3, the DNA is TGTGCCAGTAGTCCCTTTACAGGGATCCGCCGAGACAATGAGCAGTTCTTC.

The chain combines TRBV27 with TRBJ1-5; 8 bases match TRBD1. The V gene end was trimmed by 4 bases and the J gene end by 3 bases; junction bases not matched to a gene: 11. The V gene's germline CDR1 is MNHEY and CDR2 SMNVEV (reference sequence). This CDR3 has 17 amino acids. CDR3 protein: CASSSLTGAINNQPQHF. The CDR3 nucleotides read TGTGCCAGCAGTTCATTGACAGGGGCGATAAACAATCAGCCCCAGCATTTT.

The CDR3 reads CASSSGTGRGGEQYF. The CDR3 bases are TGCGCCAGCAGCTCCGGGACCGGGCGGGGAGGCGAGCAGTACTTC. The chain carries TRBV5-1 and TRBJ2-7; D is possibly TRBD2 (6 bases). CDR3 size: 15 residues. V was trimmed by 3 bases and J by 6 bases, leaving 19 bases between them. CDR1 and CDR2 from the germline V gene are SGHRS and YFSETQ.

This clone was picked up one time. V usage is TRBV2 and J usage is TRBJ2-7; D remains ambiguous. The CDR3 length is 13 residues. The V and J ends lost 5 bases and 4 bases respectively, with 12 bases between them. CDR1 is SNHLY and CDR2 is FYNNEI in the germline V gene. CDR3 nucleotides: TGTGCCAGCAGTAGACTGTTATTTTACGAGCAGTACTTC. This encodes CASSRLLFYEQYF.

This chain joins TRBV4-1 and TRBJ2-2, with 10 bases matching TRBD2. V lost 2 bases and J lost 5; bases outside the gene matches: 5. The CDR3 runs 16 residues. The germline gives CDR1 MGHRA, CDR2 YSYEKL. CDR3: CASSQLAGAQTGELFF. The CDR3 DNA sequence: TGCGCCAGCAGCCAACTAGCGGGAGCTCAAACCGGGGAGCTGTTTTTT.

J is TRBJ2-5 and V is TRBV27; no firm D call. The V end lost 7 bases, the J end lost 4 bases, and 16 bases lay between the germline ends. Germline values: CDR1 MNHEY, CDR2 SMNVEV (reference sequence). The CDR3 loop spans 14 amino acids. CDR3 sequence: CASKPDQRGETQYF. The CDR3 DNA is TGTGCCAGCAAGCCCGACCAGCGAGGAGAGACCCAGTACTTC.

Regarding this clone: Other DNA sequences from this sample encode an identical CDR3 as well. The chain couples TRBV5-1 to TRBJ2-1, with 10 nucleotides matching TRBD2. Losses at the gene ends were 0 bases for V and 3 bases for J; bases not matched to a gene: 0. The CDR3 is made up of 15 amino acids. Germline CDR1 SGHRS, CDR2 YFSETQ. CDR3: CASSLVAGGYNEQFF. CDR3 DNA sequence: TGCGCCAGCAGCTTGGTAGCGGGGGGCTACAATGAGCAGTTCTTC. Combining the CDR3 with reference TRBV5-1 and TRBJ2-1 gives the whole variable domain KAGVTQTPRYLIKTRGQQVTLSCSPISGHRSVSWYQQTPGQGLQFLFEYFSETQRNKGNFPGRFSGRQFSNSRSEMNVSTLELGDSALYLCASSLVAGGYNEQFFGPGTRLTVL.

This clone was recorded once. This sequence joins TRBV7-2 and TRBJ2-3, with TRBD2 matching over 13 bases. The germline V gene has CDR1 SGHTA and CDR2 FQGNSA. The V segment lost 4 bases and the J segment 2 bases; nucleotides outside the gene matches: 3. This CDR3 spans 16 amino acids. The CDR3 DNA follows: TGTGCCAGCAGCTCGGGACTAGCGGGAAACACAGATACGCAGTATTTT. It yields the protein CASSSGLAGNTDTQYF. Combining the CDR3 with reference TRBV7-2 and TRBJ2-3 gives the whole variable domain GAGVSQSPSNKVTEKGKDVELRCDPISGHTALYWYRQSLGQGLEFLIYFQGNSAPDKSGLPSDRFSAERTGGSVSTLTIQRTQQEDSAVYLCASSSGLAGNTDTQYFGPGTRLTVL.

The gene calls are TRBV30 and TRBJ1-2; weak D call: TRBD1 (6 bases). The CDR3 is made up of 13 amino acids. The V and J ends lost 5 bases and 2 bases respectively, with 12 bases between them. Germline V gives CDR1 GTSNPN, CDR2 SVGIG (reference sequence). The CDR3 is CAWQAGQNYGYTF. CDR3 coding DNA: TGTGCCTGGCAAGCCGGACAGAACTATGGCTACACCTTC.

The chain has TRBV18 and TRBJ2-4; TRBD2 agrees at 12 bases. Germline CDR1 reads KGHSH; CDR2 reads LQKENI. The CDR3 contains 16 residues. After removal of 3 bases from V and 5 bases from J, the junction contained 5 bases not matched to a gene. The CDR3 DNA is TGTGCCAGCTCACCGCTGACTAGCGGGAGAGAAAACATTCAGTACTTC. Its protein product is CASSPLTSGRENIQYF.

The rearrangement uses TRBV14 and TRBJ2-3; D is perhaps TRBD1 (7 bases). The V gene lost 4 bases and the J gene lost 0 bases, with 17 bases spanning the gap. This CDR3 spans 17 amino acids. From germline, CDR1 is SGHDN and CDR2 FVKESK. This chain's CDR3 is CASSRRRDSFSTDTQYF. The CDR3 DNA reads as TGTGCCAGCAGCCGCAGGAGGGACAGTTTTAGCACAGATACGCAGTATTTT.